This T cell receptor (beta chain) was identified in a study of Tregs in tolerant kidney transplant recipients. Study-wide results and caveats: For some patients, primers changed over time, blocking nucleotide-level comparison.

Some clones are missing from TCRdb's copy, which holds only in-frame ones; the method was immunoSEQ multiplex PCR. Of around 77,000 clones in the sample, roughly 98% were seen once. A remark on this clone: Antigen specificity is unknown.

CDR3 length: 16 amino acids. V was clipped by 3 bases and J by 11 bases, with 26 bases between them. CDR1 and CDR2 (germline): MDHEN, SYDVKM. Unstimulated Tregs (CD4+CD25+CD127-) and CD4+CD25- non-Tregs were sorted from PBMCs. The source was CD4+ T cells from blood, collected before the transplant. V and J are TRBV28 and TRBJ2-7; possibly TRBD1 for D (5 bases). The sequence came from a human donor who received a combined kidney and bone marrow transplant. CDR3 DNA: TGTGCCAGCAGTTTCTTCCAAGGACAAGGTCAGGATCTAAAGTACTTC. Translating it yields CASSFFQGQGQDLKYF.